Presented here are 2 T cell receptor beta chains from one specimen sequenced in a study of blood T cell repertoires in COVID-19. Using immunoSEQ multiplex PCR, the repertoire was profiled, and TCRdb retains in-frame clones only, with some absent. Of roughly 140,000 clones in the sample, 84% were seen once. Sequences were obtained from peripheral blood. Receptors were obtained from a human donor in a cohort sampled during active COVID-19.

V usage is TRBV11-3 and J usage is TRBJ2-2; 8 bases are shared with TRBD1. The CDR3 covers 16 residues. From germline, CDR1 is SGHNT and CDR2 YENEEA. The V gene end was trimmed by 5 bases and the J gene end by 7 bases; junction bases not matched to a gene: 12. The CDR3 DNA is TGTGCCAGCAGCCCACCGACAGGGGAAAAGGTCGGGGAGCTGTTTTTT. Translation gives CASSPPTGEKVGELFF.

The chain carries TRBV15 and TRBJ1-5; D is ambiguous. V lost 1 base to trimming and J lost 1 base, with 8 bases between them. In germline, CDR1 is LNHNV, CDR2 YYDKDF (reference sequence). The CDR3 loop spans 15 amino acids. The chain's CDR3 is CATSRARLSNQPQHF. The CDR3 coding sequence is TGTGCCACCAGCAGAGCCCGACTCAGCAATCAGCCCCAGCATTTT.